This is a list of T cell receptor beta chains from one sample in a study of blood T cell repertoires in COVID-19. TCRdb's copy holds only in-frame clones and misses some; the assay was immunoSEQ multiplex PCR. The sample holds about 150,000 clones, 65% to 80% seen once. The specimen sequenced was peripheral blood. These receptors all stem from a man aged 55 to 69 with acute or convalescent COVID-19. Both conserved end residues are trimmed from each CDR3. Fields, in order: J gene, V gene, CDR3 protein.

j_gene: TRBJ2-7
v_gene: TRBV24-1
CDR3aa: AIGGRTDPYEQY

j_gene: TRBJ2-3
v_gene: TRBV9
CDR3aa: ASSVYGGSTDTQY

j_gene: TRBJ1-1
v_gene: TRBV6-4
CDR3aa: ASRGQGAEAF

j_gene: TRBJ2-7
v_gene: TRBV6-1
CDR3aa: ASSEASLAVLNYEQY

j_gene: TRBJ2-2
v_gene: TRBV18
CDR3aa: ASSQRGPEAGELF

j_gene: TRBJ2-3
v_gene: TRBV6-1
CDR3aa: ASSELLGQFTDTQY

j_gene: TRBJ2-2
v_gene: TRBV21-1
CDR3aa: ASSKVPRNTGELF

j_gene: TRBJ2-7
v_gene: TRBV2
CDR3aa: ANGGRYEQY

j_gene: TRBJ2-1
v_gene: TRBV18
CDR3aa: ASSPPGRSNEQF

j_gene: TRBJ2-7
v_gene: TRBV5-1
CDR3aa: ASSLASGETNEQY

j_gene: TRBJ2-1
v_gene: TRBV5-1
CDR3aa: ASSSEGGSRSNEQF

j_gene: TRBJ2-4
v_gene: TRBV5-1
CDR3aa: ASSPGGGIGNIQY

j_gene: TRBJ2-5
v_gene: TRBV6-5
CDR3aa: ASSYRGETQY

j_gene: TRBJ2-7
v_gene: TRBV4-2
CDR3aa: ASSQDRSYEQY

j_gene: TRBJ1-5
v_gene: TRBV5-8
CDR3aa: ASSLRGARNQPQH

j_gene: TRBJ1-1
v_gene: TRBV20-1
CDR3aa: SARGQLEAF

j_gene: TRBJ2-7
v_gene: TRBV3-1/TRBV3-2
CDR3aa: ASSQEGASGTYEQY

j_gene: TRBJ2-7
v_gene: TRBV28
CDR3aa: ASSSGQNPYEQY

j_gene: TRBJ1-4
v_gene: TRBV19
CDR3aa: ASSPRTGTNEKLF

j_gene: TRBJ2-7
v_gene: TRBV28
CDR3aa: ASSQGAEGNYEQY

j_gene: TRBJ2-7
v_gene: TRBV2
CDR3aa: ASSEGTEQGFSYEQY

j_gene: TRBJ1-2
v_gene: TRBV6-5
CDR3aa: ANAMTGAEYGYT

j_gene: TRBJ1-2
v_gene: TRBV10-2
CDR3aa: ASSEYRGRGYT

j_gene: TRBJ2-7
v_gene: TRBV7-9
CDR3aa: ASSLGLAGGGEQY

j_gene: TRBJ2-3
v_gene: TRBV5-4
CDR3aa: ASSLWTGRSTDTQY

j_gene: TRBJ2-3
v_gene: TRBV7-8
CDR3aa: ASSLEASIRADTQY

j_gene: TRBJ2-1
v_gene: TRBV5-6
CDR3aa: ASSDLGLAGPNEQF

j_gene: TRBJ1-2
v_gene: TRBV5-6
CDR3aa: ASNRQGNYGYT

j_gene: TRBJ2-5
v_gene: TRBV15
CDR3aa: ATSRYAGPQETQY

j_gene: TRBJ1-4
v_gene: TRBV30
CDR3aa: AWNRGNNEKLF

j_gene: TRBJ2-4
v_gene: TRBV5-1
CDR3aa: ASSPRGTGGDIQY

j_gene: TRBJ2-3
v_gene: TRBV5-1
CDR3aa: ASSFAGASTDTQY

j_gene: TRBJ2-1
v_gene: TRBV3-1/TRBV3-2
CDR3aa: ASSQGTGMGNEQF

j_gene: TRBJ1-2
v_gene: TRBV30
CDR3aa: ASDLGRANYGYT

j_gene: TRBJ2-5
v_gene: TRBV5-1
CDR3aa: ASSSSQETQY

j_gene: TRBJ2-4
v_gene: TRBV7-2
CDR3aa: ASSPGQLIKNIQY

j_gene: TRBJ2-2
v_gene: TRBV19
CDR3aa: ASWVRGGTANTGELF

j_gene: TRBJ2-3
v_gene: TRBV30
CDR3aa: AWSIEKSTDTQY

j_gene: TRBJ2-7
v_gene: TRBV19
CDR3aa: ASSPGTGLSYEQY

j_gene: TRBJ2-7
v_gene: TRBV10-2
CDR3aa: ASSSSYEQY

j_gene: TRBJ2-2
v_gene: TRBV2
CDR3aa: ASNGGQGFTGELF

j_gene: TRBJ1-2
v_gene: TRBV19
CDR3aa: ASRLTSGNYGYT

j_gene: TRBJ2-3
v_gene: TRBV12-1
CDR3aa: ASSFTGGGTDTQY

j_gene: TRBJ2-7
v_gene: TRBV7-9
CDR3aa: ASSLYRDEQY

j_gene: TRBJ2-4
v_gene: TRBV7-9
CDR3aa: ASSLGQGAKNIQY

j_gene: TRBJ2-3
v_gene: TRBV6-2/TRBV6-3
CDR3aa: ASSYSRTSGSTDTQY

j_gene: TRBJ2-3
v_gene: TRBV18
CDR3aa: ASSPTGSTDTQY

j_gene: TRBJ2-1
v_gene: TRBV5-4
CDR3aa: ASQPAGALGEQF

j_gene: TRBJ2-3
v_gene: TRBV2
CDR3aa: ASSGRLAGGLGGDTQY

j_gene: TRBJ2-7
v_gene: TRBV7-2
CDR3aa: ASSLWSPVSYEQY

j_gene: TRBJ2-7
v_gene: TRBV21-1
CDR3aa: ASSLRQASKDEQY

j_gene: TRBJ2-3
v_gene: TRBV19
CDR3aa: ASSVGLAGGTDTQY

j_gene: TRBJ1-2
v_gene: TRBV7-9
CDR3aa: ASSPRGGEGYT

j_gene: TRBJ2-2
v_gene: TRBV3-1/TRBV3-2
CDR3aa: ASSPRASESGELF

j_gene: TRBJ2-1
v_gene: TRBV6-1
CDR3aa: ASSEAPAVSSSYNEQF